This is a list of T cell receptor beta chains from one sample in a study of response to subunit inactivated influenza vaccine. TCRdb re-called the RT-PCR reads through MiXCR, storing one row per CDR3 protein. The sample carries 500,000 to 550,000 distinct CDR3 sequences, roughly 8.2% recorded once. The material was PBMCs from blood, obtained around 2 years after vaccination. The receptors come from a man aged 50 to 69 who received an inactivated influenza vaccine. Each CDR3 is given with its conserved first and last residue. Fields, in order: V gene, J gene, CDR3 protein.

TRBV20-1,TRBJ2-3,CSAIRRSSGDTQYF
TRBV4-3,TRBJ2-2,CASSQEYPTGELFF
TRBV6-2/TRBV6-3,TRBJ2-3,CASMRGGQTDTQYF
TRBV20-1,TRBJ2-7,CSARERSSYEQYF
TRBV20-1,TRBJ2-7,CSASLSYEQYF
TRBV5-6,TRBJ1-2,CASSSTYRGRNYGYTF
TRBV10-2,TRBJ2-7,CASSQLAGSSYEQYF
TRBV4-2,TRBJ1-4,CASSQDRADAEKLFF
TRBV4-2,TRBJ2-2,CASSQALTGYTGELFF
TRBV7-9,TRBJ1-6,CASSLGASNSPLHF
TRBV5-6,TRBJ2-5,CASSSMTGIGTQYF
TRBV20-1,TRBJ2-3,CSASRGPILDTQYF
TRBV12-3/TRBV12-4,TRBJ2-2,CASSPYSGGLTGELFF
TRBV27,TRBJ2-7,CASTTSGGTGEQYF
TRBV11-2,TRBJ2-3,CASKEGDTQYF
TRBV5-1,TRBJ2-2,CASSLAGTGEFGGELFF
TRBV7-2,TRBJ2-1,CASSLVGFLAGGGEQFF
TRBV25-1,TRBJ1-1,CASSEARKAFF
TRBV7-2,TRBJ2-7,CASRGGQGIMYEQYF
TRBV30,TRBJ1-6,CAWSVRGASNSPLHF
TRBV29-1,TRBJ1-2,CSVVTGFGYTF
TRBV4-2,TRBJ2-4,CASSQESQAKNIQYF
TRBV27,TRBJ2-7,CASSSDRGPSYEQYF
TRBV9,TRBJ2-4,CASSARDGTKYF
TRBV27,TRBJ1-6,CASWGPTDNSPLHF
TRBV12-3/TRBV12-4,TRBJ1-2,CASSLSGGAGGHTF
TRBV10-3,TRBJ2-2,CVISMTSGGHTGELFF
TRBV29-1,TRBJ1-1,CSGGRQGTIAEAFF